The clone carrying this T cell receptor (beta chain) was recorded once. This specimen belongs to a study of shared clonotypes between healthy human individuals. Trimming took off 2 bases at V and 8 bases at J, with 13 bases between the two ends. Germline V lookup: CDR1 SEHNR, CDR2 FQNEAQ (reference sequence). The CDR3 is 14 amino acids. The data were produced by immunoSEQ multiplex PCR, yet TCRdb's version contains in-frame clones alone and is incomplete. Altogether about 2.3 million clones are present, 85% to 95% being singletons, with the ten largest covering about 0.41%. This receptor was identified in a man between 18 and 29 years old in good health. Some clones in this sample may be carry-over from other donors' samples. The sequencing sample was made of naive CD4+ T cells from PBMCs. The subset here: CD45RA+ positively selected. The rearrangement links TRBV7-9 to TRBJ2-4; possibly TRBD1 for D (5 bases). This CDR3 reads CASSLSPQGDIQYF. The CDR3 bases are TGTGCCAGCAGCTTAAGTCCTCAAGGGGACATTCAGTACTTC.